One sample yielded the 25 T cell receptor beta chains listed below, sequenced in a study of shared clonotypes between healthy human individuals. The method was immunoSEQ multiplex PCR; TCRdb's version includes in-frame clones alone and lacks a portion of them. This sample has around 1.6 million clones; approximately 98% occur once, and the top ten carry 0.4% to 0.55%. Sequencing input: naive CD4+ T cells sorted from blood. Indicated subset: CD45RA+ positively selected. These TCRs come from a man aged 25 to 45 in good health.

The chain combines TRBV5-1 with TRBJ1-4; 7 positions agree with TRBD1. The ends lost 3 bases at V and 5 bases at J; junction bases unmatched: 10. The CDR3 contains 16 residues. CDR1 is SGHRS and CDR2 is YFSETQ in the germline V gene. CDR3 loop: CASSSGHRGGNEKLFF. The CDR3 DNA sequence: TGCGCCAGCAGCTCGGGGCACAGGGGCGGGAATGAAAAACTGTTTTTT.

This chain joins TRBV27 and TRBJ2-3; 10 bases are shared with TRBD2. V lost 5 bases and J lost 3; bases outside the gene matches: 14. CDR1 is MNHEY, CDR2 SMNVEV, per germline (reference sequence). The CDR3 consists of 18 residues. The CDR3 DNA is TGTGCCAGCAGTCCGATCCTACTAGCGGGACAACGAACAGATACGCAGTATTTT. Translated: CASSPILLAGQRTDTQYF.

The chain recombines TRBV7-2 with TRBJ2-7; TRBD1 matches at 7 bases. The CDR3 consists of 12 residues. In germline, CDR1 is SGHTA, CDR2 FQGNSA. V was clipped by 5 bases and J by 6 bases; unmatched bases: 4. The CDR3 DNA reads TGTGCCAGCAGCCCGACAGGGCTCGAGCAGTACTTC. Its translation: CASSPTGLEQYF.

The V gene is TRBV9, the J gene TRBJ2-2; 8 nucleotides match TRBD2. Germline lookup yields CDR1 SGDLS and CDR2 YYNGEE. This CDR3 is 17 amino acids long. J gave up 5 bases and V 4 bases, and 13 bases lay outside the gene matches. CDR3 amino acids: CASSPTGGAVTTGELFF. The CDR3 DNA reads as TGTGCCAGCAGCCCAACGGGGGGGGCGGTTACAACCGGGGAGCTGTTTTTT.

Turning to this clone: Other DNA sequences from this sample encode an identical CDR3 as well. This chain links TRBV5-1 with TRBJ2-6; D unresolved. Looked up from germline, CDR1 is SGHRS and CDR2 is YFSETQ. V was clipped by 5 bases and J by 0 bases, with 6 bases between them. This CDR3 region has 14 residues. The CDR3, as DNA: TGCGCCAGCAGTTGGAGCTCTGGGGCCAACGTCCTGACTTTC. It yields the protein CASSWSSGANVLTF.

The V gene is TRBV28, the J gene TRBJ2-7; tentatively, D is TRBD2 (5 bases). V lost 9 bases and J 2 bases, leaving 11 bases between the germline ends. The CDR3 extends over 12 amino acids. CDR1 is MDHEN and CDR2 is SYDVKM in the germline V gene. CDR3: CASTTTPYEQYF. The CDR3, as DNA: TGTGCCAGTACGACTACTCCCTACGAGCAGTACTTC.

Turning to this clone: The identical CDR3 is also encoded by other nucleotide sequences in the sample. This chain links TRBV29-1 with TRBJ1-1, with D hard to call. Germline assignment: CDR1 SQVTM and CDR2 ANQGSEA. The CDR3 extends over 12 amino acids. V dropped 3 bases and J dropped 1 base, with 6 bases sitting between them. DNA of the CDR3: TGCAGCGTTGAGCGGGGGAACACTGAAGCTTTCTTT. It translates to CSVERGNTEAFF.

The chain has TRBV5-1 and TRBJ2-7; tentatively, D is TRBD1 or TRBD2 (5 bases each). Trimming left V 3 bases short and J 1 base short, with 17 bases between. In germline, CDR1 is SGHRS, CDR2 YFSETQ. CDR3 length: 16 amino acids. The CDR3: CASSSTRDRASYEQYF. Here the CDR3 DNA reads TGCGCCAGCAGCTCAACCCGGGACCGAGCTTCCTACGAGCAGTACTTC.

As for this clone: This CDR3 is also generated by other DNA sequences in the sample. The chain employs TRBV5-1 and TRBJ2-5, with D possibly TRBD2 on 6 matching bases. This CDR3 is 14 amino acids long. Germline values: CDR1 SGHRS, CDR2 YFSETQ. V dropped 3 bases and J dropped 3 bases, with 12 bases sitting between them. The CDR3 nucleotides read TGCGCCAGCAGCTCCGGGACTGCTAAAGAGACCCAGTACTTC. It is translated as CASSSGTAKETQYF.

CDR3 loop: CAWSSLTGREETQYF. The CDR3 DNA follows: TGTGCCTGGAGTAGCCTGACAGGGCGTGAAGAGACCCAGTACTTC. V gene TRBV30 combines with J gene TRBJ2-5; 7 bases align to TRBD1. This CDR3 spans 15 amino acids. Germline V gives CDR1 GTSNPN, CDR2 SVGIG (reference sequence). J was trimmed by 3 bases and V by 2 bases; bases with no gene match: 9.

The chain combines TRBV5-1 with TRBJ2-3; 7 nucleotides align to TRBD2. Germline V gives CDR1 SGHRS, CDR2 YFSETQ. CDR3 size: 15 residues. V was pared by 0 bases and J by 3 bases, with 4 bases of the junction left unmatched. CDR3 DNA: TGCGCCAGCAGCTTGGTGGCTAGCGGTACAGATACGCAGTATTTT. Amino acid sequence: CASSLVASGTDTQYF.

The J gene is TRBJ2-1, the V gene TRBV5-1; D uncertain. The V and J ends lost 0 bases and 4 bases respectively, with 5 bases between them. In germline, CDR1 is SGHRS, CDR2 YFSETQ. CDR3 length equals 13 residues. The CDR3 DNA reads TGCGCCAGCAGCTTGGAGGAGTACAATGAGCAGTTCTTC. Translation: CASSLEEYNEQFF.

This clone was detected once. V gene TRBV2 combines with J gene TRBJ2-2, with D hard to call. Trimming removed 10 bases from V and 4 bases from J, with 13 bases in between. The CDR3 extends over 13 amino acids. Germline V gives CDR1 SNHLY, CDR2 FYNNEI. For the CDR3, the DNA is TGTGCCATCACTATGGCCTCCACCGGGGAGCTGTTTTTT. The encoded protein is CAITMASTGELFF.

This clone was detected once. The genes are TRBV11-2 and TRBJ2-4; D unresolved. Germline V gives CDR1 SGHAT, CDR2 FQNNGV. This CDR3 is 14 amino acids long. Deletions cut 1 base from V and 2 bases from J, with 6 bases between. The DNA for the CDR3 is TGTGCCAGCAGCTTAGGGGGTCCCAAAAACATTCAGTACTTC. The encoded protein is CASSLGGPKNIQYF.

This clone was seen only once. The gene calls are TRBV15 and TRBJ1-5, with a possible D match to TRBD1 (5 bases). This CDR3 is 15 amino acids long. Germline CDR1 and CDR2: LNHNV and YYDKDF (reference sequence). The V end was cut by 4 bases, the J end by 2 bases, with 12 bases between. The CDR3: CATSIDRFGNQPQHF. The CDR3 nucleotides read TGTGCCACCAGCATAGACAGATTCGGCAATCAGCCCCAGCATTTT.

The chain has TRBV30 and TRBJ2-7, with D perhaps matching TRBD1 (5 bases). The CDR3 runs to 10 residues. In germline, CDR1 is GTSNPN, CDR2 SVGIG (reference sequence). V was cut by 8 bases and J by 3 bases, with 8 bases left in between. The DNA of the CDR3 is TGTGCCCTTGACAGCTACGAGCAGTACTTC. Encoded protein: CALDSYEQYF.

The V and J genes are TRBV28 and TRBJ2-7; no definite D call. This CDR3 region has 12 residues. Trimming pared 9 bases from V and 0 bases from J, leaving 9 bases between. CDR1 is MDHEN and CDR2 is SYDVKM in the germline V gene. The CDR3 region has the DNA TGTGCCAGTCGCGCGGCCTCCTACGAGCAGTACTTC. Amino acids: CASRAASYEQYF.

There are a few counts of this clone. The chain combines TRBV10-1 with TRBJ1-2; D is uncertain. Germline CDR1 WNHNN, CDR2 SYGVQD (reference sequence). The CDR3 has 11 residues. V was cut by 4 bases and J by 7 bases, with 7 bases left in between. The CDR3 spells CASSAGFGYTF. The CDR3 coding sequence is TGCGCCAGCAGTGCGGGGTTTGGCTACACCTTC.

The chain employs TRBV6-5 and TRBJ2-7; no clear D. Trimming left V 4 bases short and J 5 bases short, with 9 bases between. Germline assignment: CDR1 MNHEY and CDR2 SVGAGI. The CDR3 is 12 amino acids. CDR3 in amino acids: CASSSKGNEQYF. The CDR3 coding sequence is TGTGCCAGCAGTTCAAAGGGAAACGAGCAGTACTTC.

The chain carries TRBV28 and TRBJ2-1, with no clear D. The germline CDR1 and CDR2 sequences are MDHEN and SYDVKM. The CDR3 has 13 amino acids. Trimming cost V 4 bases and J 9 bases, with 13 bases left between them. The CDR3 region is CASSSPSLVEQFF. As DNA, the CDR3 is TGTGCCAGCAGTTCTCCTTCTCTCGTTGAGCAGTTCTTC.

Turning to this clone: Other DNA sequences in the sample encode the same CDR3. V is TRBV18 and J is TRBJ2-5; no clear D gene. Germline V gives CDR1 KGHSH, CDR2 LQKENI. V was trimmed by 0 bases and J by 3 bases, leaving 5 bases between them. The CDR3 totals 13 residues. DNA for the CDR3: TGTGCCAGCTCACCACCGGGAAAAGAGACCCAGTACTTC. It encodes CASSPPGKETQYF.

The V call is TRBV30, the J call TRBJ1-4; maybe TRBD1 (6 bases). Deletions cut 3 bases from V and 6 bases from J, with 17 bases between. In germline, CDR1 is GTSNPN, CDR2 SVGIG (reference sequence). There are 15 residues in the CDR3. CDR3 DNA: TGTGCCTGGAGACCCGGGGGAGGGGGTGATGAAAAACTGTTTTTT. Translation: CAWRPGGGGDEKLFF.

This chain connects TRBV28 to TRBJ2-7, with TRBD2 as a possible D gene (6 bases). Between the trimmed V and J ends, which lost 5 bases and 0 bases, there was a span of 14 bases. Germline CDR1 is MDHEN and CDR2 is SYDVKM. The CDR3 length is 15 residues. The CDR3 loop reads CASSPPGTSSYEQYF. Written as DNA, the CDR3 is TGTGCCAGCAGTCCTCCCGGGACTTCCTCCTACGAGCAGTACTTC. Drawing the rest from reference TRBV28 and TRBJ2-7, the complete variable domain is DVKVTQSSRYLVKRTGEKVFLECVQDMDHENMFWYRQDPGLGLRLIYFSYDVKMKEKGDIPEGYSVSREKKERFSLILESASTNQTSMYLCASSPPGTSSYEQYFGPGTRLTVT.

This chain joins TRBV5-8 and TRBJ1-3; D remains ambiguous. The CDR3 is 13 amino acids. Trimming took 2 bases from V and 4 from J, leaving 7 bases between them. Germline V lookup: CDR1 SGHTS, CDR2 YDEGEE. The CDR3: CASSFLLGNTIYF. CDR3 in DNA: TGTGCCAGCAGCTTCCTCCTGGGAAACACCATATATTTT.

On this clone itself: This sample includes further DNA sequences coding for the same CDR3. The V and J genes are TRBV27 and TRBJ2-7, with D possibly matching TRBD1 (6 bases). Trimming took 3 bases from V and 1 from J, leaving 10 bases between them. Germline V gives CDR1 MNHEY, CDR2 SMNVEV (reference sequence). This CDR3 comprises 14 residues. Here the CDR3 DNA reads TGTGCCAGCAGTTTGAGAACAGGGTCCTACGAGCAGTACTTC. Encoded protein: CASSLRTGSYEQYF.